The 5 T cell receptor beta chains below were found in one sample sequenced in a study of blood T cells in healthy people across ages. A sample-barcoded 5' primer and a J-beta primer mix were used in a second PCR of roughly 6 to 11 cycles. TCRdb itself ran the 5' RACE reads through MiXCR, one entry per CDR3 protein. The sample carries about 1,500,000 distinct CDR3 sequences, roughly 27% recorded once. Sequencing was done on a sample of blood. All receptors come from a woman aged 25 to 39 in good health.

A word on this clonotype: This clone may be a read error of a much larger clone one base away. The chain uses TRBV7-2 and TRBJ2-7; D gene ambiguous. V was cut by 2 bases and J by 3 bases, with 5 bases left in between. Germline assignment: CDR1 SGHTA and CDR2 FQGNSA. This CDR3 is built from 12 residues. For the CDR3, the DNA is TGTGCCAGCAGCTTAATGGACTACGAGCAGTACTTC. Amino acids: CASSLMDYEQYF.

This clonotype was observed a handful of times. This sequence joins TRBV7-8 and TRBJ2-7; the D gene is possibly TRBD1 (6 bases). Trimming removed 0 bases from V and 0 bases from J, with 12 bases in between. This CDR3 comprises 16 residues. Germline values: CDR1 SGHVS, CDR2 FQNEAQ. DNA of the CDR3: TGTGCCAGCAGCTTAGCGTACAGGGTGAGCTCCTACGAGCAGTACTTC. Its protein is CASSLAYRVSSYEQYF.

This clonotype was found a few times. The chain combines TRBV5-1 with TRBJ2-3, with TRBD2 as a possible D gene (5 bases). The V and J ends lost 4 bases and 5 bases respectively, with 14 bases between them. Germline CDR1 and CDR2: SGHRS and YFSETQ. CDR3 size: 14 residues. The CDR3 DNA reads TGCGCCAGCAGCGGGTTCGGGGTTCAAGATACGCAGTATTTT. It yields the protein CASSGFGVQDTQYF.

The chain joins TRBV6-2 or TRBV6-3 to TRBJ2-7; 10 positions match TRBD2. Germline assignment: CDR1 MNHEY and CDR2 SVGEGT. V was clipped by 4 bases and J by 3 bases; unmatched bases: 6. The CDR3 totals 15 residues. Written as DNA, the CDR3 is TGTGCCAGCAGTTCAGCGGGAGGGCGGGACTACGAGCAGTACTTC. It yields the protein CASSSAGGRDYEQYF.

This clonotype appeared a few times. The chain couples TRBV2 to TRBJ2-1; perhaps D is TRBD1 or TRBD2 (5 bases each). The germline gives CDR1 SNHLY, CDR2 FYNNEI. The CDR3 spans 16 residues. The V and J ends lost 4 bases and 7 bases respectively, with 20 bases between them. DNA for the CDR3: TGTGCCAGCAGTGGTTTGGCCGGACTCAAGGGGAATGAGCAGTTCTTC. It translates to CASSGLAGLKGNEQFF. The full variable domain, its missing parts supplied by reference TRBV2 and TRBJ2-1, is EPEVTQTPSHQVTQMGQEVILRCVPISNHLYFYWYRQILGQKVEFLVSFYNNEISEKSEIFDDQFSVERPDGSNFTLKIRSTKLEDSAMYFCASSGLAGLKGNEQFFGPGTRLTVL.